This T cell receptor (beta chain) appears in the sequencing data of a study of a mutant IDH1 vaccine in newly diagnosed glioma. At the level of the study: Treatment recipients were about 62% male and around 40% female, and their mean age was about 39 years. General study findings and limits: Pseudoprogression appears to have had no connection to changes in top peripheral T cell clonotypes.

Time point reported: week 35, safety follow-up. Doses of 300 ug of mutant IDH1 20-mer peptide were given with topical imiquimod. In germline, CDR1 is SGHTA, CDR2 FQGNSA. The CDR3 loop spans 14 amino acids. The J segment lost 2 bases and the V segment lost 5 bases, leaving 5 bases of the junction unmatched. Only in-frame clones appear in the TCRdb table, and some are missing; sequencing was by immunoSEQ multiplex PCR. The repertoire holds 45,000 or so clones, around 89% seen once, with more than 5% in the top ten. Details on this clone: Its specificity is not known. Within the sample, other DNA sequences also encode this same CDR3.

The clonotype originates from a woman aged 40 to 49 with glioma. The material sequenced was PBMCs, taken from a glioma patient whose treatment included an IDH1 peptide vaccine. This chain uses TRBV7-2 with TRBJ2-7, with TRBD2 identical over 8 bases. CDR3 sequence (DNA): TGTGCCAGCAGCCCCCCGGGACTAGCCTACGAGCAGTACTTC. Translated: CASSPPGLAYEQYF.